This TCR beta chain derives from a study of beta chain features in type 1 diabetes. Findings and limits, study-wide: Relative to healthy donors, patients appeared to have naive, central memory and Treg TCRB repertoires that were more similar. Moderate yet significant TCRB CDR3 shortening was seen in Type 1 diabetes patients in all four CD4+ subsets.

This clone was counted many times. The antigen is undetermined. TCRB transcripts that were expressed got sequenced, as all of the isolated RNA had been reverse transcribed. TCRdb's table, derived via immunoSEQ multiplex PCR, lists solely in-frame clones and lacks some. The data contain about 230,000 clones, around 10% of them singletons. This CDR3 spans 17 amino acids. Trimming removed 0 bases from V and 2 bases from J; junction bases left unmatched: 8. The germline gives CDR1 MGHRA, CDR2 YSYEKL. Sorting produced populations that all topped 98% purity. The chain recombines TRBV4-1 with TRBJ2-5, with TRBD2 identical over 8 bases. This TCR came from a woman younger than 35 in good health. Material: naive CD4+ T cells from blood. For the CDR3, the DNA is TGCGCCAGCAGCCAAGATCCGGCGGGGGGCGCACAAGAGACCCAGTACTTC. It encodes CASSQDPAGGAQETQYF.